The 24 T cell receptor beta chains below were found in one sample sequenced in a study of blood T cell repertoires in COVID-19. Produced via immunoSEQ multiplex PCR; TCRdb's table is partial and in-frame only. The table includes about 240,000 clones, over 80% detected once. The material sequenced was peripheral blood. The receptor set was obtained from a man younger than 45 who had recovered from COVID-19.

The genes are TRBV6-4 and TRBJ1-5; D unresolved. CDR1 MRHNA and CDR2 SNTAGT come from the germline V gene. CDR3 length: 15 amino acids. Trimming cost V 0 bases and J 4 bases, with 10 bases left between them. The CDR3 spells CASSDSIPTNQPQHF. The CDR3 DNA reads TGTGCCAGCAGTGACTCGATTCCGACTAATCAGCCCCAGCATTTT.

This clone has only a few counts. CDR3 coding DNA: TGTGCCAGCAGTGACCTAGCGGGGGGTGTTGATACGCAGTATTTT. Protein sequence: CASSDLAGGVDTQYF. This sequence joins TRBV6-4 and TRBJ2-3; 11 nucleotides agree with TRBD2. V shed 2 bases and J 6 bases; nucleotides not matched to a gene: 4. Germline values: CDR1 MRHNA, CDR2 SNTAGT. This CDR3 has 15 amino acids.

The chain joins TRBV2 to TRBJ1-5, with D possibly being TRBD1 (6 bases). Germline CDR1 and CDR2: SNHLY and FYNNEI. V dropped 2 bases and J dropped 7 bases, with 12 bases sitting between them. This CDR3 is built from 14 residues. The DNA of the CDR3 is TGTGCCAGCAGTGAACAGGGGCCGGAACAGCCCCAGCATTTT. Its translation: CASSEQGPEQPQHF.

In this sample, this clone turned up once. The V call is TRBV10-2, the J call TRBJ2-1; 14 nucleotides align to TRBD2. The CDR3 length is 17 residues. V shed 6 bases and J 7 bases; nucleotides not matched to a gene: 11. The germline gives CDR1 WSHSY, CDR2 SAAADI. The CDR3 is CASSLTSGGGLLNEQFF. CDR3 DNA: TGCGCCAGCAGCCTGACTAGCGGGGGGGGGTTACTGAATGAGCAGTTCTTC.

This rearrangement joins TRBV5-4 to TRBJ2-6; no definite D call. Per germline, CDR1 SGHNT and CDR2 YYREEE (reference sequence). V was shortened by 0 bases and J by 0 bases, with 4 bases between the two germline ends. The CDR3 covers 15 residues. The CDR3 here is CASSLDTSGANVLTF. The CDR3 DNA is TGTGCCAGCAGCTTGGACACCTCTGGGGCCAACGTCCTGACTTTC.

V usage is TRBV12-3 or TRBV12-4 and J usage is TRBJ1-4, with a possible D match to TRBD1 (6 bases). The CDR3 length is 13 residues. Trimming cost V 5 bases and J 8 bases, with 12 bases left between them. The CDR3 sequence is CASSRQEAEKLFF. Here the CDR3 DNA reads TGTGCCAGCAGTAGACAGGAGGCCGAAAAACTGTTTTTT.

Points on this clone: This CDR3 is also generated by other DNA sequences in the sample. The rearrangement links TRBV28 to TRBJ2-6, with D perhaps TRBD2 (6 bases). With 2 bases removed from V and 1 base from J, the gap between germline ends came to 6 bases. The V gene's germline CDR1 is MDHEN and CDR2 SYDVKM. This CDR3 is built from 15 residues. The CDR3 sequence: CASSLGGSGANVLTF. The CDR3 DNA sequence: TGTGCCAGCAGTTTAGGAGGGTCTGGGGCCAACGTCCTGACTTTC. The variable domain in full, completed from reference TRBV28 and TRBJ2-6, reads DVKVTQSSRYLVKRTGEKVFLECVQDMDHENMFWYRQDPGLGLRLIYFSYDVKMKEKGDIPEGYSVSREKKERFSLILESASTNQTSMYLCASSLGGSGANVLTFGAGSRLTVL.

V is TRBV12-3 or TRBV12-4 and J is TRBJ1-1; 9 bases line up with TRBD1. The J segment lost 10 bases and the V segment lost 6 bases, leaving 9 bases of the junction unmatched. The CDR3 is 13 residues long. The CDR3 sequence is CASRRQGGVLAFF. CDR3 coding DNA: TGTGCCAGCAGGAGACAGGGGGGTGTGTTAGCTTTCTTT.

The chain uses TRBV10-3 and TRBJ2-7; D is uncertain. V was clipped by 4 bases and J by 4 bases, with 5 bases between them. The CDR3 has 11 amino acids. Per germline, CDR1 ENHRY and CDR2 SYGVKD. The CDR3 DNA is TGTGCCATCAGTGTCAGGTACGAGCAGTACTTC. It is translated as CAISVRYEQYF.

V and J are TRBV2 and TRBJ1-1; D perhaps matches TRBD1 (6 bases). The V end lost 5 bases, the J end lost 1 base, and 11 bases lay between the germline ends. This CDR3 is built from 14 residues. CDR1 SNHLY and CDR2 FYNNEI come from the germline V gene. DNA for the CDR3: TGTGCCAGCAGTAGGATGACAGGGAACACTGAAGCTTTCTTT. It specifies CASSRMTGNTEAFF. Full variable domain (missing parts from reference TRBV2 and TRBJ1-1): EPEVTQTPSHQVTQMGQEVILRCVPISNHLYFYWYRQILGQKVEFLVSFYNNEISEKSEIFDDQFSVERPDGSNFTLKIRSTKLEDSAMYFCASSRMTGNTEAFFGQGTRLTVV.

The chain links TRBV3-1 (or the pseudogene TRBV3-2) to TRBJ2-7; D is possibly TRBD1 (6 bases). V lost 0 bases and J lost 2, with 11 bases in between. This CDR3 contains 15 residues. The germline CDR1 and CDR2 sequences are LGHDT and YNNKEL (reference sequence). The CDR3 DNA is TGTGCCAGCAGCCAAGAGACAGGACCCACCTACGAGCAGTACTTC. Its protein product is CASSQETGPTYEQYF.

Only one count was recorded for this clone. CDR3 DNA: TGTGCCAGCAGGACTCGGGTCCACAATGAGCAGTTCTTC. As protein: CASRTRVHNEQFF. The chain has TRBV12-3 or TRBV12-4 and TRBJ2-1; D uncertain. The CDR3 is made up of 13 amino acids. V lost 6 bases, J lost 5 bases, and 11 bases lay in between.

The rearrangement uses TRBV29-1 and TRBJ2-1, with 10 bases fitting TRBD2. Germline V gene lookup returns CDR1 SQVTM and CDR2 ANQGSEA. Losses at the gene ends were 6 bases for V and 4 bases for J; bases not matched to a gene: 6. CDR3 size: 14 residues. This CDR3 is CSVTLAGEYNEQFF. For the CDR3, the DNA is TGCAGCGTAACTCTAGCGGGGGAATACAATGAGCAGTTCTTC.

The J gene is TRBJ1-4, the V gene TRBV11-2; the D gene is possibly TRBD1 (6 bases). Germline V gene data show CDR1 as SGHAT and CDR2 as FQNNGV. The V and J ends lost 5 bases and 5 bases respectively, with 21 bases between them. This CDR3 spans 17 amino acids. As DNA, the CDR3 is TGTGCCAGCAGCGTGGGGTCCCGACAGGAGTTAAATGAAAAACTGTTTTTT. Protein sequence: CASSVGSRQELNEKLFF.

The chain uses TRBV7-6 and TRBJ2-1; 9 bases are shared with TRBD1. J was trimmed by 4 bases and V by 2 bases; bases with no gene match: 3. CDR1 and CDR2 (germline): SGHVS, FNYEAQ. The CDR3 contains 15 residues. CDR3: CASSLTDRGYNEQFF. The CDR3, as DNA: TGTGCCAGCAGCTTAACCGACAGGGGGTACAATGAGCAGTTCTTC.

The chain links TRBV9 to TRBJ1-2, with D maybe TRBD1 (6 bases). This CDR3 is 12 amino acids long. Germline-derived CDR1 and CDR2 are SGDLS and YYNGEE. V dropped 4 bases and J dropped 9 bases, with 13 bases sitting between them. CDR3 in DNA: TGTGCCAGCAGCTTACAGGGTCGGCGCTACACCTTC. Its protein is CASSLQGRRYTF.

The chain carries TRBV2 and TRBJ2-7, with TRBD2 identical over 12 bases. The CDR3 is 15 amino acids. The J segment lost 5 bases and the V segment lost 4 bases, leaving 6 bases of the junction unmatched. Per the germline V gene, CDR1 is SNHLY and CDR2 is FYNNEI. CDR3 DNA: TGTGCCAGCAGTGTTACTAGCGGGGGGATTGACGAGCAGTACTTC. Its translation: CASSVTSGGIDEQYF.

J is TRBJ2-5 and V is TRBV2, with 12 bases fitting TRBD2. Germline V gene sequence: CDR1 SNHLY, CDR2 FYNNEI. V trimming: 7 bases; J trimming: 5 bases; junction bases outside the gene matches: 8. The CDR3 has 15 residues. This CDR3 is CASTRLAGEWETQYF. DNA for the CDR3: TGTGCCAGCACCAGACTAGCGGGGGAATGGGAGACCCAGTACTTC.

V is TRBV2 and J is TRBJ2-7; TRBD1 is a possible D gene (5 bases). The V end was cut by 10 bases, the J end by 5 bases, with 18 bases between. The CDR3 totals 13 residues. Germline assignment: CDR1 SNHLY and CDR2 FYNNEI. This CDR3 reads CATARTLRDEQYF. The CDR3 coding sequence is TGTGCCACCGCACGGACCCTCAGGGACGAGCAGTACTTC.

The chain recombines TRBV11-2 with TRBJ1-3; 10 bases are a match to TRBD1. This CDR3 region has 18 residues. CDR1 and CDR2 from the germline V gene are SGHAT and FQNNGV. The ends lost 3 bases at V and 3 bases at J; junction bases unmatched: 11. CDR3 sequence reads: CASSFRTGGITGGNTIYF. The CDR3, as DNA: TGTGCCAGCAGCTTCAGGACAGGGGGAATAACCGGTGGAAACACCATATATTTT.

The chain uses TRBV27 and TRBJ2-1; D is possibly TRBD2 (6 bases). The CDR3 is made up of 12 amino acids. V was cut by 6 bases and J by 12 bases, with 15 bases left in between. Germline loops: CDR1 MNHEY, CDR2 SMNVEV (reference sequence). The CDR3 bases are TGTGCCAGCAGCGTTGGGGGGTTAGGGCAGTTCTTC. Translation gives CASSVGGLGQFF.

This clone turned up a few times. The chain couples TRBV7-8 to TRBJ1-6; D perhaps matches TRBD1 (5 bases). The ends were cut back, 5 bases at V and 11 bases at J, with 13 bases in the middle. The CDR3 totals 13 residues. Germline V gives CDR1 SGHVS, CDR2 FQNEAQ. Written as DNA, the CDR3 is TGTGCCAGCAGCCCGACAGACAGAACACCCCTCCACTTT. Amino acid sequence: CASSPTDRTPLHF.

This sequence joins TRBV2 and TRBJ2-1; 8 bases are shared with TRBD2. This CDR3 has 13 amino acids. Looked up from germline, CDR1 is SNHLY and CDR2 is FYNNEI. With V trimmed by 2 bases and J by 9 bases, 3 bases remained unmatched. The CDR3 sequence: CASSEIREGEQFF. CDR3 coding DNA: TGTGCCAGCAGTGAAATACGGGAGGGTGAGCAGTTCTTC.

In this sample, this clone turned up once. The chain carries TRBV12-3 or TRBV12-4 and TRBJ1-2; D gene uncertain. The ends were cut back, 0 bases at V and 7 bases at J, with 9 bases in the middle. This CDR3 has 13 amino acids. The CDR3 DNA sequence: TGTGCCAGCAGTTTAGCGGGAGTTGGTGGCTACACCTTC. Its translation: CASSLAGVGGYTF.